These T cell receptor beta chains were read from a single sample in a study of T cell responses to AZD1222 COVID-19 vaccine. Profiling relied on immunoSEQ multiplex PCR, and the TCRdb table lists in-frame clones only, not all of them. The sample contains some 120,000 clones, over 75% of which appear only once. The material sequenced was peripheral blood, taken on day 0 of MenACWY control vaccination. Receptor source: an adult in good health. Both conserved end residues are part of each CDR3. D genes are given only for firm matches. Size values are once, few and many counts, or a class for expanded clones, and some rows have none.

NA TRBJ2-3 17 TRBV7-2 TRBD2 TGTGCCAGCAGCTTCGGCACTCGACTAGCGGGATCAGATACGCAGTATTTT CASSFGTRLAGSDTQYF
NA TRBJ2-7 15 TRBV5-6 NA TGTGCCAGCAGCTTGGGTAGTAAGCTGAACTACGAGCAGTACTTC CASSLGSKLNYEQYF
NA TRBJ2-3 15 TRBV18 TRBD2 TGTGCCAGCTCAGTCGCGGGAGTCAGCACAGATACGCAGTATTTT CASSVAGVSTDTQYF
NA TRBJ2-5 16 TRBV3-1/TRBV3-2 TRBD2 TGTGCCAGCAGCCCGACCATGGGCGGGAGTGGTAAGACCCAGTACTTC CASSPTMGGSGKTQYF
NA TRBJ2-3 15 TRBV3-1/TRBV3-2 NA TGTGCCAGCAGCCTTATTGGCGCGGTAGTAGATACGCAGTATTTT CASSLIGAVVDTQYF
NA TRBJ2-1 15 TRBV9 NA TGTGCCAGCAGCGTAGCTACGAACACTTACAATGAGCAGTTCTTC CASSVATNTYNEQFF
NA TRBJ1-1 15 TRBV19 TRBD1 TGTGCCAGTATGAGGGACAGATCCATGAACACTGAAGCTTTCTTT CASMRDRSMNTEAFF
NA TRBJ2-4 18 TRBV3-1/TRBV3-2 TRBD2 TGTGCCAGCAGCCACCGGACTAGCGGCCGACTAGCCAAAAACATTCAGTACTTC CASSHRTSGRLAKNIQYF
NA TRBJ2-7 14 TRBV5-1 NA TGCGCCAGCAGCCTACAGGGAAGGTACTACGAGCAGTACTTC CASSLQGRYYEQYF
NA TRBJ2-3 12 TRBV19 NA TGTGCCAGTAGTGCGGCTTGGGATACGCAGTATTTT CASSAAWDTQYF
once TRBJ1-4 17 TRBV18 TRBD1 TGTGCCAGCTCACTAACGACAGGGAGAACAACTAATGAAAAACTGTTTTTT CASSLTTGRTTNEKLFF
few TRBJ1-5 15 TRBV15 NA TGTGCCACCAGCAGGGAGAGTTATAGCAATCAGCCCCAGCATTTT CATSRESYSNQPQHF
NA TRBJ2-5 14 TRBV3-1/TRBV3-2 TRBD1 TGTGCCAGCAGCCGGCGACAGGGCCGAGAGACCCAGTACTTC CASSRRQGRETQYF
NA TRBJ2-2 16 TRBV5-5 NA TGTGCCAGCAGCTTAAGTCCGGCCCTCCTGACCGGGGAGCTGTTTTTT CASSLSPALLTGELFF
once TRBJ2-2 14 TRBV5-1 NA TGCGCCAGCAGCCTCGGACAGAACACCGGGGAGCTGTTTTTT CASSLGQNTGELFF
NA TRBJ1-1 17 TRBV19 TRBD1 TGTGCCAGTAGTGGGGCAGACAGGGGGCGCACGAACACTGAAGCTTTCTTT CASSGADRGRTNTEAFF
few TRBJ2-6 14 TRBV2 NA TGTGCCAGCAGGCCTTTATATGGGGCCAACGTCCTGACTTTC CASRPLYGANVLTF
NA TRBJ2-5 16 TRBV28 NA TGTGCCAGCAGTTTATTCTCGTCCCGGCAAAAAGAGACCCAGTACTTC CASSLFSSRQKETQYF
NA TRBJ2-5 16 TRBV5-1 TRBD2 TGCGCCAGCAGCTCGTCTAGCGGGAGAAGGGTAGAGACCCAGTACTTC CASSSSSGRRVETQYF
NA TRBJ2-5 17 TRBV11-2 TRBD2 TGTGCCAGCCGCAGACTAGCGGGCTCCTCCAGGGGGGAGACCCAGTACTTC CASRRLAGSSRGETQYF
NA TRBJ1-2 15 TRBV4-1 TRBD1 TGCGCCAGCAGCCCCTCCGGGACAGGGGGAATTGGCTACGCCTTC CASSPSGTGGIGYAF
NA TRBJ1-1 13 TRBV30 NA TGTGCCTGGAGTGCAGACATGAACACTGAAGCTTTCTTT CAWSADMNTEAFF
NA TRBJ2-3 18 TRBV24-1 TRBD2 TGTGCCACCAGTGAACAAGGGACTAGCGGGAGTAGCACAGATACGCAGTATTTT CATSEQGTSGSSTDTQYF
NA TRBJ1-3 14 TRBV6-5 NA TGTGCCAGCCGATCCGGGACAACGGTCGCCACCATATATTTT CASRSGTTVATIYF
once TRBJ1-1 14 TRBV5-1 NA TGCGCCAGCAGCCCACGGACAGCGAACACTGAAGCTTTCTTT CASSPRTANTEAFF
NA TRBJ2-7 14 TRBV9 NA TGTGCCAGCAGCGTAGACTCTGGGCACTACGAGCAGTACTTC CASSVDSGHYEQYF
NA TRBJ2-2 17 TRBV11-2 TRBD2 TGTGCCAGCAGCTCTAACAGAGCGGGAGGTTCCCCCGGGGAGCTGTTTTTT CASSSNRAGGSPGELFF